This TCR beta chain stems from a study of blood T cell repertoires in COVID-19. Study overall: Sample material is recorded as cDNA or gDNA derived from T cells, B-cell-depleted T cells, or PBMCs.

Individuals aged roughly 18 to 95 years were recruited from 24 US areas. Participants were placed into cohorts based on the clinical history they reported. The V and J ends lost 6 bases and 8 bases respectively, with 16 bases between them. The CDR3 totals 14 residues. CDR1 and CDR2 (germline): MNHEY, SMNVEV (reference sequence). Source study methods: Estimated nucleated cell counts came from reference gene primer amplification. The protocol was immunoSEQ multiplex PCR, while the TCRdb copy is restricted to in-frame clones and leaves out a portion. The V and J calls and clone size come from that table; D and trimming were worked out from the DNA. The sample gives around 220,000 clones, around 88% of which show up once; roughly 15% is in the top ten.

The clonotype comes from a woman aged 45 to 65 with acute COVID-19. The chain joins TRBV27 to TRBJ2-2; perhaps TRBD2 as D (5 bases). Specimen: PBMCs or T cells enriched from blood (not recorded which). DNA of the CDR3: TGTGCCAGCAGCCGGAGGCAGGCAATAGGGGAGCTGTTTTTT. This codes for CASSRRQAIGELFF.